The 21 T cell receptor beta chains given below trace back to one sample, sequenced in a study of blood T cell repertoires in COVID-19. Assay: immunoSEQ multiplex PCR; the TCRdb copy retains only in-frame clones and omits some. The sample shows some 500,000 clones, roughly 89% of them seen only once. Material: peripheral blood. The source of these receptors is a woman between 50 and 59 years old with COVID-19, enrolled during active disease.

The chain recombines TRBV11-2 with TRBJ2-7, with 13 bases lining up with TRBD2. The V gene end was trimmed by 1 base and the J gene end by 2 bases; junction bases not matched to a gene: 2. CDR1 is SGHAT and CDR2 is FQNNGV in the germline V gene. There are 16 residues in the CDR3. CDR3 nucleotides: TGTGCCAGCAGCTTAGCGGGGACTAGCGGGGCCTACGAGCAGTACTTC. Protein product: CASSLAGTSGAYEQYF.

The genes are TRBV6-6 and TRBJ2-4; a possible D gene is TRBD2 (5 bases). The V end was cut by 5 bases, the J end by 1 base, with 9 bases between. The CDR3 totals 14 residues. Per germline, CDR1 MNHNY and CDR2 SVGAGI (reference sequence). CDR3 loop: CASSPDYAKNIQYF. CDR3 nucleotides: TGTGCCAGCAGTCCAGACTACGCCAAAAACATTCAGTACTTC.

The count of this clone is one. J is TRBJ2-7 and V is TRBV18, with D possibly matching TRBD1 (5 bases). Germline V CDR1 and CDR2: KGHSH, LQKENI. The length of the CDR3 is 12 residues. V was shortened by 4 bases and J by 6 bases, with 10 bases between the two germline ends. The CDR3 sequence: CASSQGAGEQYF. CDR3 in DNA: TGTGCCAGCTCACAAGGGGCTGGCGAGCAGTACTTC.

This chain connects TRBV30 to TRBJ1-4, with D maybe TRBD1 (5 bases). CDR1 and CDR2 from the germline V gene are GTSNPN and SVGIG (reference sequence). V was shortened by 8 bases and J by 0 bases, with 7 bases between the two germline ends. The CDR3 length is 12 residues. The CDR3 spells CATGATNEKLFF. CDR3 sequence (DNA): TGTGCCACGGGGGCAACTAATGAAAAACTGTTTTTT.

This chain connects TRBV30 to TRBJ1-2, with 7 nucleotides matching TRBD1. CDR3 length: 13 residues. V was clipped by 5 bases and J by 2 bases; unmatched bases: 5. CDR1 and CDR2 from the germline V gene are GTSNPN and SVGIG (reference sequence). In nucleotides, the CDR3 is TGTGCCTGGGTGGAGGGACAGAACTATGGCTACACCTTC. It encodes CAWVEGQNYGYTF.

The rearrangement links TRBV7-9 to TRBJ1-1; no reliable D call. This CDR3 comprises 14 residues. The ends were cut back, 3 bases at V and 2 bases at J, with 10 bases in the middle. The germline V gene encodes CDR1 SEHNR and CDR2 FQNEAQ (reference sequence). The CDR3 protein is CASSLTRRNTEAFF. The DNA for the CDR3 is TGTGCCAGCAGCTTGACAAGAAGAAACACTGAAGCTTTCTTT.

For this clone: Within the sample, other DNA sequences also encode this same CDR3. The V gene is TRBV7-3, the J gene TRBJ1-1, with a weak D call TRBD1 (5 bases). V was cut by 6 bases and J by 1 base, with 9 bases left in between. Germline CDR1 and CDR2: SGHTA and FQGTGA. The CDR3 totals 13 residues. CDR3: CASSLDRNTEAFF. CDR3 bases: TGTGCCAGCAGTCTTGACAGGAACACTGAAGCTTTCTTT.

The chain links TRBV28 to TRBJ2-2; 7 nucleotides align to TRBD2. The V gene end was trimmed by 3 bases and the J gene end by 6 bases; junction bases not matched to a gene: 7. The length of the CDR3 is 15 residues. Germline-derived CDR1 and CDR2 are MDHEN and SYDVKM. The CDR3 DNA is TGTGCCAGCAGTTTTGAAGCGGGGACCTCCGGGGAGCTGTTTTTT. It translates to CASSFEAGTSGELFF.

The chain couples TRBV6-5 to TRBJ2-4, with TRBD1 matching 8 bases. After removal of 0 bases from V and 8 bases from J, the junction contained 3 bases not matched to a gene. Germline V gives CDR1 MNHEY, CDR2 SVGAGI. The CDR3 is 14 amino acids. The CDR3 reads CASSYSHRGDIQYF. The DNA for the CDR3 is TGTGCCAGCAGTTACTCGCACAGGGGGGACATTCAGTACTTC.

The chain uses TRBV3-1 (or the pseudogene TRBV3-2) and TRBJ1-5; tentatively, D is TRBD1 (6 bases). The CDR3 is 16 amino acids. V dropped 4 bases and J dropped 3 bases, with 16 bases sitting between them. Germline V CDR1 and CDR2: LGHDT, YNNKEL (reference sequence). This chain's CDR3 is CASSLGGGRVNQPQHF. The DNA for the CDR3 is TGTGCCAGCAGCCTAGGGGGAGGGAGGGTCAATCAGCCCCAGCATTTT.

CDR3 in amino acids: CASSLTGDTEAFF. The CDR3 DNA follows: TGCGCCAGCAGCCTCACAGGCGACACTGAAGCTTTCTTT. This chain uses TRBV4-1 with TRBJ1-1, with D perhaps matching TRBD1 (5 bases). The ends were cut back, 4 bases at V and 3 bases at J, with 9 bases in the middle. Germline CDR1 reads MGHRA; CDR2 reads YSYEKL. The CDR3 consists of 13 residues.

The chain uses TRBV25-1 and TRBJ1-4; D may be TRBD1 (5 bases). Germline CDR1 is MGHDK and CDR2 is SYGVNS. This CDR3 spans 18 amino acids. The germline V and J ends were trimmed by 2 bases and 1 base, with 17 bases remaining between them. The CDR3 DNA reads TGTGCCAGCAGTGAAGGGGAGCTGGGAGGGGTAACTAATGAAAAACTGTTTTTT. This sequence encodes CASSEGELGGVTNEKLFF. Drawing the rest from reference TRBV25-1 and TRBJ1-4, the complete variable domain is EADIYQTPRYLVIGTGKKITLECSQTMGHDKMYWYQQDPGMELHLIHYSYGVNSTEKGDLSSESTVSRIRTEHFPLTLESARPSHTSQYLCASSEGELGGVTNEKLFFGSGTQLSVL.

The chain couples TRBV11-2 to TRBJ1-1; D unresolved. The CDR3 runs to 17 residues. Germline-derived CDR1 and CDR2 are SGHAT and FQNNGV. Trimming took off 3 bases at V and 2 bases at J, with 19 bases between the two ends. The CDR3 DNA follows: TGTGCCAGCAGCTTTGTCCCGAGGGTACTCAGTAACACTGAAGCTTTCTTT. Translated: CASSFVPRVLSNTEAFF. Supplemented by reference TRBV11-2 and TRBJ1-1, the full variable domain reads EAGVAQSPRYKIIEKRQSVAFWCNPISGHATLYWYQQILGQGPKLLIQFQNNGVVDDSQLPKDRFSAERLKGVDSTLKIQPAKLEDSAVYLCASSFVPRVLSNTEAFFGQGTRLTVV.

The V call is TRBV9, the J call TRBJ1-1; D is possibly TRBD1 (5 bases). This CDR3 comprises 13 residues. The germline V and J ends were trimmed by 5 bases and 5 bases, with 13 bases remaining between them. Germline CDR1 reads SGDLS; CDR2 reads YYNGEE. CDR3 amino acids: CASRAAGGTEAFF. In DNA, the CDR3 is TGTGCCAGCAGGGCAGCGGGGGGGACTGAAGCTTTCTTT.

J is TRBJ2-2 and V is TRBV15; D unresolved. V lost 0 bases to trimming and J lost 6 bases, with 14 bases between them. In germline, CDR1 is LNHNV, CDR2 YYDKDF (reference sequence). The CDR3 runs to 16 residues. CDR3 coding DNA: TGTGCCACCAGCAGAGACTCCCCAGGCCGCGCCGGGGAGCTGTTTTTT. This encodes CATSRDSPGRAGELFF.

The V gene is TRBV29-1, the J gene TRBJ1-2; tentatively, D is TRBD1 (5 bases). The CDR3 runs to 16 residues. The germline V and J ends were trimmed by 4 bases and 4 bases, with 22 bases remaining between them. CDR1 and CDR2 (germline): SQVTM, ANQGSEA. The CDR3 sequence: CSVVGRERGYGYGYTF. The CDR3 coding sequence is TGCAGCGTTGTGGGCAGGGAAAGGGGCTATGGCTATGGCTACACCTTC.

The chain joins TRBV3-1 (or the pseudogene TRBV3-2) to TRBJ1-2, with D unclear. Germline loops: CDR1 LGHDT, CDR2 YNNKEL (reference sequence). CDR3 length equals 14 residues. V lost 4 bases to trimming and J lost 8 bases, with 17 bases between them. CDR3 sequence (DNA): TGTGCCAGCAGCCCTACGGCGACGGGTCAAGGCTACACCTTC. It specifies CASSPTATGQGYTF.

The chain recombines TRBV7-9 with TRBJ2-7, with 7 bases fitting TRBD2. This CDR3 contains 16 residues. CDR1 is SEHNR and CDR2 is FQNEAQ in the germline V gene (reference sequence). J was trimmed by 5 bases and V by 2 bases; bases with no gene match: 12. The CDR3 nucleotides read TGTGCCAGCAGCTTAACCAGACTAGCCATATCTGACGAGCAGTACTTC. Its translation: CASSLTRLAISDEQYF.

This rearrangement joins TRBV7-3 to TRBJ2-7; the D gene is possibly TRBD1 (6 bases). Germline lookup yields CDR1 SGHTA and CDR2 FQGTGA. This CDR3 contains 13 residues. The germline V and J ends were trimmed by 5 bases and 6 bases, with 14 bases remaining between them. The chain's CDR3 is CASSLGQQSEQYF. CDR3 DNA sequence: TGTGCCAGCAGCCTTGGACAGCAGTCCGAGCAGTACTTC.

This clone was counted once. The chain couples TRBV5-8 to TRBJ2-7, with 8 bases that match TRBD1. The CDR3 contains 13 residues. V was clipped by 10 bases and J by 3 bases; unmatched bases: 9. Looked up from germline, CDR1 is SGHTS and CDR2 is YDEGEE. The CDR3 DNA reads as TGTGCCTCCGGTAGTGACAGGGGCTACGAGCAGTACTTC. Translated, it gives CASGSDRGYEQYF.

V and J are TRBV10-1 and TRBJ1-1; a weak D match, TRBD1 (6 bases). This CDR3 is built from 13 residues. Deletions cut 5 bases from V and 1 base from J, with 8 bases between. Germline lookup yields CDR1 WNHNN and CDR2 SYGVQD (reference sequence). The CDR3 is CASSSDRNTEAFF. For the CDR3, the DNA is TGCGCCAGCAGTTCGGACAGGAACACTGAAGCTTTCTTT.